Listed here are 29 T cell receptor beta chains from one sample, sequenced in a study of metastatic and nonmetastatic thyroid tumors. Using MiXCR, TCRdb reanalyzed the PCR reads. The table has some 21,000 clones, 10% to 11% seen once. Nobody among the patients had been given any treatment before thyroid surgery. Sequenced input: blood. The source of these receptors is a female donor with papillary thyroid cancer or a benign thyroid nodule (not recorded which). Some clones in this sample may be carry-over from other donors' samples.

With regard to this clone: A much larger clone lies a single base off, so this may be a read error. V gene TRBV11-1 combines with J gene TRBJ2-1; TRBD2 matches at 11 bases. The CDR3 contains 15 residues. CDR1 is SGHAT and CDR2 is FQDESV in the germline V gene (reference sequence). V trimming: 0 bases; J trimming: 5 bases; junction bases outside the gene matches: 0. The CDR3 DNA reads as TGTGCCAGCAGCTTAGCTAGCGGGAGGGACAATGAGCAGTTCTTC. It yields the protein CASSLASGRDNEQFF.

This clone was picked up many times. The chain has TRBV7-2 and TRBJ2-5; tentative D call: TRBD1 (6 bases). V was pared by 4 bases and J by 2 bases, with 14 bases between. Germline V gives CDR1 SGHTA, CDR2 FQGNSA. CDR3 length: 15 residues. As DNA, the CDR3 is TGTGCCAGCAGCTACTCAGGGGTTCCACAAGAGACCCAGTACTTC. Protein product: CASSYSGVPQETQYF.

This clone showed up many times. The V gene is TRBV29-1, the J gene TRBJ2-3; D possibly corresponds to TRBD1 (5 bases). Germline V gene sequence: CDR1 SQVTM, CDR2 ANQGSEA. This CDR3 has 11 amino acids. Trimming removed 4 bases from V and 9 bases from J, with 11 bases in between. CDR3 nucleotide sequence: TGCAGCGTTGTAAGGGGCGGAACGCAGTATTTT. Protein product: CSVVRGGTQYF.

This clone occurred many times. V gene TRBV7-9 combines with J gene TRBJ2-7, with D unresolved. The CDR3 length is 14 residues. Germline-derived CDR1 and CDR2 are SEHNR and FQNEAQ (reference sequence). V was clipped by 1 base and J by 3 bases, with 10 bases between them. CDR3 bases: TGTGCCAGCAGCTTAGTCCCCGGCATCTACGAGCAGTACTTC. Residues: CASSLVPGIYEQYF.

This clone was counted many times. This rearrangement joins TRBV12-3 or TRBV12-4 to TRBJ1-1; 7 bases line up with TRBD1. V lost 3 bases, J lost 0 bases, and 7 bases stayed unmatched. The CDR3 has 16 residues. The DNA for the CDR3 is TGTGCCAGCAGTTTTAGAGGGGGCGGGATGAACACTGAAGCTTTCTTT. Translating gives CASSFRGGGMNTEAFF.

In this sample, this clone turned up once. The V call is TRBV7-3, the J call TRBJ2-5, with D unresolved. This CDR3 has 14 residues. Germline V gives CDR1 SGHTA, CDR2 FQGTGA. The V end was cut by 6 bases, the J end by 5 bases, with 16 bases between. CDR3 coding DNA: TGTGCCAGCAGTCCCGCGGCAGATTGGGAGACCCAGTACTTC. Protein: CASSPAADWETQYF.

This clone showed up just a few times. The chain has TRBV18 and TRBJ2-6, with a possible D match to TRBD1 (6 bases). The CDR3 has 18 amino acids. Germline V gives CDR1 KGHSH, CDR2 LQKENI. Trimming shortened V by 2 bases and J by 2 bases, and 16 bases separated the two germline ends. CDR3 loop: CASSPTGIGSAGANVLTF. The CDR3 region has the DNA TGTGCCAGCTCACCAACAGGGATAGGAAGTGCTGGGGCCAACGTCCTGACTTTC. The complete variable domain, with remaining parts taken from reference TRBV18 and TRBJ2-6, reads NAGVMQNPRHLVRRRGQEARLRCSPMKGHSHVYWYRQLPEEGLKFMVYLQKENIIDESGMPKERFSAEFPKEGPSILRIQQVVRGDSAAYFCASSPTGIGSAGANVLTFGAGSRLTVL.

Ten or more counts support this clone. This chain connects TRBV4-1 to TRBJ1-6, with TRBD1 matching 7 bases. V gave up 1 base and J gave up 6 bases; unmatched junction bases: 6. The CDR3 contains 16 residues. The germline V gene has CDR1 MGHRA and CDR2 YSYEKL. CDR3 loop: CASSQGQGSGNSPLHF. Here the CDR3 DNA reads TGCGCCAGCAGCCAAGGACAGGGCTCTGGTAATTCACCCCTCCACTTT.

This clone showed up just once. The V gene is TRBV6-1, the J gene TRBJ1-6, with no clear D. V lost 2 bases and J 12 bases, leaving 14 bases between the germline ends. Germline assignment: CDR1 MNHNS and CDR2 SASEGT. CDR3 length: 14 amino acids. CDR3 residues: CASSEIHNSVPLHF. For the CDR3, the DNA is TGTGCCAGCAGTGAAATCCATAATTCTGTACCCCTCCACTTT.

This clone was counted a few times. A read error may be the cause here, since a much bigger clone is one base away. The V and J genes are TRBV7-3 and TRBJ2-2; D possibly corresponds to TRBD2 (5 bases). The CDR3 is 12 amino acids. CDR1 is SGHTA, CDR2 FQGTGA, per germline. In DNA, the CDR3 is TGTTCCAGCAGCTTAAGTATCGGGGAGTTGTTTTTT. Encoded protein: CSSSLSIGELFF.

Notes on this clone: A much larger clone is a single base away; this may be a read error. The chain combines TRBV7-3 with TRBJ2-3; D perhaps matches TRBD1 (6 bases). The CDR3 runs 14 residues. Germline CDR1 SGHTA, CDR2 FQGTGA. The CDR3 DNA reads TGTGCCAGCAGCTTAGCTGGGGGCACAGATACGCGGTATTTT. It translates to CASSLAGGTDTRYF.

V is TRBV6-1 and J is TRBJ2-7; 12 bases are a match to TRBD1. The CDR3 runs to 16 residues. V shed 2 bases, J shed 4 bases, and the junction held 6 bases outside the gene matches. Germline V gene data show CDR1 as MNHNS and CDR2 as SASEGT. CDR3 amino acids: CASSERGGQGAYEQYF. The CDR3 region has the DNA TGTGCCAGCAGTGAACGGGGGGGACAGGGGGCTTACGAGCAGTACTTC.

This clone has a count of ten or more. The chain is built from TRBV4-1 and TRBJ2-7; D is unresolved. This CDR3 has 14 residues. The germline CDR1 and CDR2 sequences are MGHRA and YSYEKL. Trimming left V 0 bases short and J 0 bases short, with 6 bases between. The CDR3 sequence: CASSQDRSSYEQYF. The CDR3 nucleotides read TGCGCCAGCAGCCAAGATCGGAGCTCCTACGAGCAGTACTTC.

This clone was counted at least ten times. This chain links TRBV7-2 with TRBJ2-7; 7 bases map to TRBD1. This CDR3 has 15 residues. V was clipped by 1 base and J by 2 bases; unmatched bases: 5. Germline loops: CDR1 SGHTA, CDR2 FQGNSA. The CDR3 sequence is CASSLVGQGAYEQYF. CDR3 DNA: TGTGCCAGCAGCTTAGTGGGGCAGGGGGCCTACGAGCAGTACTTC.

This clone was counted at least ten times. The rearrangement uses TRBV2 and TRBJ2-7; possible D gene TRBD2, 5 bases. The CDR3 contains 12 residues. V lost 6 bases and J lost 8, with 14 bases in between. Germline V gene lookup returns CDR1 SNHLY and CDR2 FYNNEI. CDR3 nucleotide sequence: TGTGCCAGCAGGCAGACTACGCGGCAGCAGTACTTC. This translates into CASRQTTRQQYF.

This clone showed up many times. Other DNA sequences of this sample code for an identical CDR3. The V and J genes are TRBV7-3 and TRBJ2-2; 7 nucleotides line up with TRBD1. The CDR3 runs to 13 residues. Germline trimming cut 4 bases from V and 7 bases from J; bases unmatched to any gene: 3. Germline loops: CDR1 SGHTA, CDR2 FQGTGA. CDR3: CASSSQGFGELFF. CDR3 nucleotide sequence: TGTGCCAGCAGCTCACAGGGGTTCGGGGAGCTGTTTTTT.

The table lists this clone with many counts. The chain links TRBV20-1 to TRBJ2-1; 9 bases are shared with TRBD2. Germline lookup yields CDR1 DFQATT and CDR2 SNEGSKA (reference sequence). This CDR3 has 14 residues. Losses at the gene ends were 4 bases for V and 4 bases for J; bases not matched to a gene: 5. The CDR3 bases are TGCAGTGCTAACCCTAGCGGGAAATACAATGAGCAGTTCTTC. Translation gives CSANPSGKYNEQFF.

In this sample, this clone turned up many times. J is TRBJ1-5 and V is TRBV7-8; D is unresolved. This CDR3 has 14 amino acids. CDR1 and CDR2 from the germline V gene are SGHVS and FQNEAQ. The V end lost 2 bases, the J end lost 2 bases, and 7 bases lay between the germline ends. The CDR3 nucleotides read TGTGCCAGCAGCTTATTCCTGGGCAATCAGCCCCAGCATTTT. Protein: CASSLFLGNQPQHF.

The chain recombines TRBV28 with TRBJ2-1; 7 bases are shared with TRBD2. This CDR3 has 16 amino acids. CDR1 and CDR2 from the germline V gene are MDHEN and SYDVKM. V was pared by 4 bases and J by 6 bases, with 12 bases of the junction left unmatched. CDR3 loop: CASSSPGTTRSNEQFF. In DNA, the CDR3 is TGTGCCAGCAGTTCCCCCGGGACTACTAGGAGCAATGAGCAGTTCTTC. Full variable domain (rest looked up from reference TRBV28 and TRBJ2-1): DVKVTQSSRYLVKRTGEKVFLECVQDMDHENMFWYRQDPGLGLRLIYFSYDVKMKEKGDIPEGYSVSREKKERFSLILESASTNQTSMYLCASSSPGTTRSNEQFFGPGTRLTVL.

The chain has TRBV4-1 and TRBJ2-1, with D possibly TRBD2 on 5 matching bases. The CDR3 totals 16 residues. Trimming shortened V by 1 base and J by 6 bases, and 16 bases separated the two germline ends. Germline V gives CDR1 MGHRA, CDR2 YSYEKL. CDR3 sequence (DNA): TGCGCCAGCAGCCAAGTGAGAGGGCTAGGGAGCAATGAGCAGTTCTTC. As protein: CASSQVRGLGSNEQFF.

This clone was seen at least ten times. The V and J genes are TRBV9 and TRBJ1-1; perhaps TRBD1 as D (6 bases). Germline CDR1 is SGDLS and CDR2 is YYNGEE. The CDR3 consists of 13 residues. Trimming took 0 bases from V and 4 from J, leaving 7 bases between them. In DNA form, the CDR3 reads TGTGCCAGCAGCGTAGACAGGGCCACTGAAGCTTTCTTT. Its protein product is CASSVDRATEAFF.

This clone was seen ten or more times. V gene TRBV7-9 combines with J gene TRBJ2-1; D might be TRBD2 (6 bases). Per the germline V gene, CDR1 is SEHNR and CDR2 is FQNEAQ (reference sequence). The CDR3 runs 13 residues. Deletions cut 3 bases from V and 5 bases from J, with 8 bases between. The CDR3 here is CASSFVADNEQFF. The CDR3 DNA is TGTGCCAGCAGCTTCGTAGCGGACAATGAGCAGTTCTTC.

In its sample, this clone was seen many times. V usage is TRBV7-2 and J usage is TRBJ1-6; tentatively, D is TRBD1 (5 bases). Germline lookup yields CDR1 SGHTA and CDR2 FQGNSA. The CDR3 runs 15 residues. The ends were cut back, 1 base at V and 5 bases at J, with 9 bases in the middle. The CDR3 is CASSLDRRDNSPLHF. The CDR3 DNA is TGTGCCAGCAGCTTAGACAGGCGCGATAATTCACCCCTCCACTTT.

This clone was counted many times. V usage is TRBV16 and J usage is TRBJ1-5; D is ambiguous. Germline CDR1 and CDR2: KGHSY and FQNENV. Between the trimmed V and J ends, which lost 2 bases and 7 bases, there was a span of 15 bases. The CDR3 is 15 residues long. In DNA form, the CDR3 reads TGTGCCAGCAGCCAAACCCACGGGGTTTTACAGCCCCAGCATTTT. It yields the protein CASSQTHGVLQPQHF.

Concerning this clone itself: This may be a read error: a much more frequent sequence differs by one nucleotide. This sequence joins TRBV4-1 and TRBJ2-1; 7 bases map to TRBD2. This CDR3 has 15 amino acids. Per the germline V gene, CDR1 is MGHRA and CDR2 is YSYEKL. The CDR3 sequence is CVSSPSRREPNEQFF. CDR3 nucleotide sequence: TGCGTCAGCAGCCCTTCTCGGCGGGAGCCCAATGAGCAGTTCTTC.

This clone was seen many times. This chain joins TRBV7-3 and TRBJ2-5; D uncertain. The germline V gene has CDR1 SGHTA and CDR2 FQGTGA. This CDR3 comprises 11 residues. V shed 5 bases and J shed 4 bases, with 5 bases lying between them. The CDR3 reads CASSRAETQYF. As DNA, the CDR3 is TGTGCCAGCAGCCGAGCAGAGACCCAGTACTTC.

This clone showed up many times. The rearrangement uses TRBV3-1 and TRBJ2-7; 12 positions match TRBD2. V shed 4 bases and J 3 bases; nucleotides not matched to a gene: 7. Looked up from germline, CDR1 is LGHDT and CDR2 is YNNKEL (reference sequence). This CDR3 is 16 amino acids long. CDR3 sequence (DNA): TGTGCCAGCAGCCTTGGGACTAGCGGGCTTAGCTACGAGCAGTACTTC. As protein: CASSLGTSGLSYEQYF.

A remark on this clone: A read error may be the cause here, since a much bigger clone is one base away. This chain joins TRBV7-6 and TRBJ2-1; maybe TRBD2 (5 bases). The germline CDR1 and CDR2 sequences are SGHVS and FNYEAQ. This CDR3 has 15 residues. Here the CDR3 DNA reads TGTGCCAGCAGCTTAGGCCCCCCGGACTCCCATGAGCGGTTCTTC. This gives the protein CASSLGPPDSHERFF. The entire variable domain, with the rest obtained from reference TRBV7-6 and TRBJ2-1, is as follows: GAGVSQSPRYKVTKRGQDVALRCDPISGHVSLYWYRQALGQGPEFLTYFNYEAQQDKSGLPNDRFSAERPEGSISTLTIQRTEQRDSAMYRCASSLGPPDSHERFFGPGTRLTVL.

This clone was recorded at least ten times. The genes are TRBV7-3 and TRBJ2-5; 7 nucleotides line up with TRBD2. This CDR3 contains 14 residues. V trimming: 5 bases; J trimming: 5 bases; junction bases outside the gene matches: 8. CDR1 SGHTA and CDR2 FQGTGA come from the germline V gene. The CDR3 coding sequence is TGTGCCAGCAGCCTATCAGCGGGAACGGAGACCCAGTACTTC. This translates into CASSLSAGTETQYF.